Presented here are 18 T cell receptor beta chains from one specimen sequenced in a study of blood T cell repertoires in COVID-19. Clones were sequenced by immunoSEQ multiplex PCR, and TCRdb holds only the in-frame ones, with some missing. This table has roughly 140,000 clones, more than 65% appearing once. Sequencing was carried out using peripheral blood. Source of these receptors: a woman between 50 and 59 years old in a cohort sampled during active or convalescent COVID-19.

The V and J genes are TRBV5-1 and TRBJ1-2; the match to TRBD1 covers 7 bases. The CDR3 loop spans 12 amino acids. The V and J ends lost 6 bases and 5 bases, in that order; junction bases with no gene match: 4. From germline, CDR1 is SGHRS and CDR2 YFSETQ. The CDR3 bases are TGCGCCAGCAAAGGGGGCGCTTATGGCTACACCTTC. Residues: CASKGGAYGYTF.

This chain connects TRBV12-5 to TRBJ1-3; possible D gene TRBD1, 5 bases. The length of the CDR3 is 18 residues. Trimming pared 1 base from V and 2 bases from J, leaving 18 bases between. The germline CDR1 and CDR2 sequences are LGHNT and FRNRAP. CDR3 sequence (DNA): TGTGCTAGTGGTTTGGCTCTCTTTGGGGGAGGACCTGGAAACACCATATATTTT. Translated, it gives CASGLALFGGGPGNTIYF.

This clone was seen once. The V call is TRBV19, the J call TRBJ1-2, with 9 positions matching TRBD1. Germline V CDR1 and CDR2: LNHDA, SQIVND (reference sequence). V trimming: 7 bases; J trimming: 6 bases; junction bases outside the gene matches: 18. The CDR3 is 17 residues long. DNA for the CDR3: TGTGCCAGTAAATGGTTGGGACAGGGTTCCTTGGCCCATGGCTACACCTTC. Its translation: CASKWLGQGSLAHGYTF.

The chain employs TRBV19 and TRBJ2-4, with D tentatively TRBD2 (7 bases). V lost 5 bases and J 0 bases, leaving 17 bases between the germline ends. This CDR3 spans 17 amino acids. The germline gives CDR1 LNHDA, CDR2 SQIVND (reference sequence). The CDR3 region has the DNA TGTGCCAGTAGTCTCGGGGGGACACCGACAGCCAAAAACATTCAGTACTTC. Protein sequence: CASSLGGTPTAKNIQYF.

The genes are TRBV5-4 and TRBJ2-2; unclear D gene. CDR3 size: 15 residues. Trimming took off 0 bases at V and 7 bases at J, with 13 bases between the two ends. Looked up from germline, CDR1 is SGHNT and CDR2 is YYREEE (reference sequence). DNA of the CDR3: TGTGCCAGCAGCTTGGGACCAGCGAGCGTCGGGGAGCTGTTTTTT. Amino acid sequence: CASSLGPASVGELFF.

This chain links TRBV12-3 or TRBV12-4 with TRBJ1-2, with D perhaps TRBD1 (6 bases). The length of the CDR3 is 11 residues. V was clipped by 5 bases and J by 8 bases, with 9 bases between them. The CDR3 is CASSPDSGYTF. The CDR3 DNA sequence: TGTGCCAGCAGTCCGGACAGCGGCTACACCTTC.

V usage is TRBV6-6 and J usage is TRBJ1-2; 7 bases map to TRBD1. V dropped 2 bases and J dropped 6; count of bases not matched to a gene: 6. Germline V gene sequence: CDR1 MNHNY, CDR2 SVGAGI (reference sequence). The CDR3 spans 14 residues. Written as DNA, the CDR3 is TGTGCCAGCAGTTACACAGGGGAGAGGAATGGCTACACCTTC. Translated, it gives CASSYTGERNGYTF.

This chain links TRBV5-4 with TRBJ1-3, with D maybe TRBD1 (6 bases). CDR1 and CDR2 from the germline V gene are SGHNT and YYREEE (reference sequence). CDR3 length equals 15 residues. V lost 1 base, J lost 4 bases, and 12 bases lay in between. Written as DNA, the CDR3 is TGTGCCAGCAGCTTGACAGGGCTCTACGGAAACACCATATATTTT. It yields the protein CASSLTGLYGNTIYF.

V is TRBV4-1 and J is TRBJ1-5, with a possible D match to TRBD1 (5 bases). CDR3 size: 13 residues. V was shortened by 6 bases and J by 4 bases, with 10 bases between the two germline ends. Germline V gives CDR1 MGHRA, CDR2 YSYEKL. The CDR3 DNA follows: TGCGCCAGCAGTCTTACAGGAAATCAGCCCCAGCATTTT. It specifies CASSLTGNQPQHF.

The chain uses TRBV24-1 and TRBJ2-2, with a possible D match to TRBD1 (5 bases). Trimming pared 7 bases from V and 5 bases from J, leaving 19 bases between. The CDR3 consists of 16 residues. The V gene's germline CDR1 is KGHDR and CDR2 SFDVKD. CDR3 nucleotide sequence: TGTGCCACCAGCTCCCCGTCGACAGTTTATACCGGGGAGCTGTTTTTT. It translates to CATSSPSTVYTGELFF.

This clone has more than one count but fewer than ten. The J gene is TRBJ1-2, the V gene TRBV12-3 or TRBV12-4, with 7 bases lining up with TRBD1. Unmatched junction bases numbered 1, after V lost 2 bases and J lost 4 bases. CDR3 length: 13 residues. This CDR3 reads CASSLRQGYGYTF. The CDR3 DNA reads TGTGCCAGCAGTTTACGACAGGGCTATGGCTACACCTTC.

The gene calls are TRBV5-3 and TRBJ1-2, with D possibly being TRBD1 (6 bases). TRBV5-3 has ORF status, its function being uncertain. Trimming took 1 base from V and 0 from J, leaving 13 bases between them. This CDR3 comprises 16 residues. CDR3 sequence reads: CARSLCSGATNYGYTF. The CDR3 DNA sequence: TGTGCCAGAAGCTTGTGTTCAGGGGCGACTAACTATGGCTACACCTTC.

This chain joins TRBV9 and TRBJ2-7, with a possible D match to TRBD2 (5 bases). Germline CDR1 is SGDLS and CDR2 is YYNGEE. Trimming pared 3 bases from V and 0 bases from J, leaving 22 bases between. CDR3 length equals 18 residues. The CDR3: CASSDPSGSLPTSYEQYF. The CDR3 DNA reads as TGTGCCAGCAGCGACCCATCGGGGTCTCTCCCCACCTCCTACGAGCAGTACTTC.

This clone was found once. V is TRBV7-8 and J is TRBJ1-5, with 8 positions matching TRBD1. V shed 5 bases and J 0 bases; nucleotides not matched to a gene: 6. Germline V gene sequence: CDR1 SGHVS, CDR2 FQNEAQ. The CDR3 is 16 amino acids. CDR3: CASSEYRGDSNQPQHF. The CDR3, as DNA: TGTGCCAGCAGCGAATACAGGGGGGATAGCAATCAGCCCCAGCATTTT.

The rearrangement uses TRBV3-1 (or the pseudogene TRBV3-2) and TRBJ1-6, with D maybe TRBD1 (5 bases). Trimming removed 1 base at V and 10 bases at J, with 11 bases between. The CDR3 consists of 14 residues. The germline CDR1 and CDR2 sequences are LGHDT and YNNKEL (reference sequence). DNA of the CDR3: TGTGCCAGCAGCCAAGTGCAGGGTAAGTCACCCCTCCACTTT. Protein: CASSQVQGKSPLHF.

The rearrangement joins TRBV19 to TRBJ2-3; 9 bases map to TRBD2. Germline-derived CDR1 and CDR2 are LNHDA and SQIVND (reference sequence). Trimming took 6 bases from V and 5 from J; bases not matched to a gene: 3. CDR3 length: 13 residues. The CDR3 here is CASRASGEDTQYF. The CDR3 DNA reads TGTGCCAGTAGGGCTAGCGGGGAAGATACGCAGTATTTT.

This chain joins TRBV6-4 and TRBJ2-1, with TRBD2 matching 10 bases. This CDR3 spans 19 amino acids. CDR1 and CDR2 from the germline V gene are MRHNA and SNTAGT. With 3 bases clipped from V and 2 bases from J, the junction kept 13 bases outside the gene matches. The CDR3 loop reads CASSEPLAGENAPYNEQFF. The CDR3 DNA reads TGTGCCAGCAGTGAACCCCTAGCGGGGGAAAATGCTCCCTACAATGAGCAGTTCTTC.

The chain employs TRBV7-9 and TRBJ2-5; 8 bases map to TRBD2. After removal of 4 bases from V and 0 bases from J, the junction contained 7 bases not matched to a gene. The CDR3 sequence is 16 residues long. Germline V gene data show CDR1 as SEHNR and CDR2 as FQNEAQ (reference sequence). CDR3 loop: CASSSVAGSDQETQYF. In DNA, the CDR3 is TGTGCCAGCAGCTCGGTAGCGGGGTCGGACCAAGAGACCCAGTACTTC.